A selection of T cell receptor beta chains follows, all from one sample in a study of T cells after yellow fever vaccination. TCRdb ran MiXCR on the 5' RACE reads and lists one entry per CDR3 protein. The sample shows under 500,000 distinct CDR3 sequences, 18% of them seen only once. Source: PBMCs, taken before the yellow fever booster vaccination. The receptors were sampled from a man aged 18 to 29 who received the YFV17D yellow fever vaccine. Each CDR3 is given with its conserved first and last residue. D genes are given only for firm matches. Rows give clone size only sometimes, using once, few, many, or a class for an expanded clone.

j_gene: TRBJ1-1
d_gene: TRBD1
abundance: -
v_gene: TRBV28
CDR3aa: CASRHPDRVNTEAFF

j_gene: TRBJ2-1
d_gene: TRBD2
abundance: -
v_gene: TRBV4-2
CDR3aa: CASSKLRTSGYNEQFF

j_gene: TRBJ2-7
d_gene: TRBD1
abundance: -
v_gene: TRBV23-1
CDR3aa: CASRWDRGDNYEQYF

j_gene: TRBJ2-5
d_gene: -
abundance: many
v_gene: TRBV2
CDR3aa: CASSEWETQYF

j_gene: TRBJ2-1
d_gene: -
abundance: few
v_gene: TRBV27
CDR3aa: CASSPLAGARNEQFF

j_gene: TRBJ2-1
d_gene: -
abundance: many
v_gene: TRBV25-1
CDR3aa: CASSGVSVSFF

j_gene: TRBJ2-1
d_gene: -
abundance: many
v_gene: TRBV15
CDR3aa: CATSRESWARQRYNEQFF

j_gene: TRBJ2-3
d_gene: -
abundance: -
v_gene: TRBV7-9
CDR3aa: CASSMTPRSTDTQYF

j_gene: TRBJ2-3
d_gene: TRBD2
abundance: -
v_gene: TRBV29-1
CDR3aa: CSVEEREADTQYF

j_gene: TRBJ2-6
d_gene: -
abundance: -
v_gene: TRBV28
CDR3aa: CASSLVWASGANVLTF

j_gene: TRBJ1-5
d_gene: -
abundance: -
v_gene: TRBV5-6
CDR3aa: CASSVQWGSHSNQPQHF

j_gene: TRBJ1-2
d_gene: TRBD1
abundance: many
v_gene: TRBV7-9
CDR3aa: CASSFGTGDGYTF

j_gene: TRBJ1-2
d_gene: -
abundance: few
v_gene: TRBV20-1
CDR3aa: CSARKGGANYGYTF

j_gene: TRBJ1-2
d_gene: -
abundance: few
v_gene: TRBV9
CDR3aa: CASSVENRRYTF

j_gene: TRBJ1-2
d_gene: -
abundance: -
v_gene: TRBV28
CDR3aa: CASSTPGRGYTF

j_gene: TRBJ1-1
d_gene: -
abundance: -
v_gene: TRBV30
CDR3aa: CAWSVQSSHEAFF

j_gene: TRBJ2-3
d_gene: -
abundance: -
v_gene: TRBV20-1
CDR3aa: CSARDLGERDTQYF

j_gene: TRBJ2-2
d_gene: TRBD1
abundance: many
v_gene: TRBV7-3
CDR3aa: CASSRDRGGTGELFF

j_gene: TRBJ1-5
d_gene: TRBD1
abundance: -
v_gene: TRBV3-1
CDR3aa: CASSQGYSGTGSNQPQHF

j_gene: TRBJ2-3
d_gene: TRBD2
abundance: -
v_gene: TRBV25-1
CDR3aa: CASSLFLAEAQYF

j_gene: TRBJ1-1
d_gene: -
abundance: -
v_gene: TRBV4-1
CDR3aa: CASRGFLKGTEAFF

j_gene: TRBJ1-2
d_gene: TRBD1
abundance: -
v_gene: TRBV11-2
CDR3aa: CASTESQGANYGYTF

j_gene: TRBJ2-5
d_gene: TRBD2
abundance: few
v_gene: TRBV7-2
CDR3aa: CASSLRPREETQYF

j_gene: TRBJ2-2
d_gene: -
abundance: -
v_gene: TRBV10-3
CDR3aa: CAIRESPQPDTGELFF

j_gene: TRBJ1-5
d_gene: -
abundance: few
v_gene: TRBV7-2
CDR3aa: CASSSSRGRGGNQPQHF

j_gene: TRBJ2-7
d_gene: TRBD1
abundance: few
v_gene: TRBV6-6
CDR3aa: CASSYWDSGYEQYF

j_gene: TRBJ1-2
d_gene: -
abundance: few
v_gene: TRBV20-1
CDR3aa: CSAPGEGWSGYTF

j_gene: TRBJ2-3
d_gene: -
abundance: -
v_gene: TRBV18
CDR3aa: CASSPPGGHHTDTQYF

j_gene: TRBJ2-2
d_gene: -
abundance: -
v_gene: TRBV4-1
CDR3aa: CASSQAGVGLSIPGELFF

j_gene: TRBJ1-1
d_gene: -
abundance: many
v_gene: TRBV27
CDR3aa: CATGRGAATEAFF

j_gene: TRBJ2-5
d_gene: TRBD2
abundance: -
v_gene: TRBV5-1
CDR3aa: CASSKAALAGPYQETQYF

j_gene: TRBJ2-1
d_gene: -
abundance: few
v_gene: TRBV7-2
CDR3aa: CASTMYADNEQFF

j_gene: TRBJ2-5
d_gene: -
abundance: few
v_gene: TRBV5-1
CDR3aa: CASKQGRETQYF

j_gene: TRBJ2-1
d_gene: -
abundance: -
v_gene: TRBV5-1
CDR3aa: CASSLAGLVGQFF

j_gene: TRBJ2-3
d_gene: -
abundance: many
v_gene: TRBV7-9
CDR3aa: CASSPSGPDTQYF

j_gene: TRBJ2-3
d_gene: -
abundance: few
v_gene: TRBV6-2/TRBV6-3
CDR3aa: CASVGGGPRTDTQYF

j_gene: TRBJ1-5
d_gene: -
abundance: few
v_gene: TRBV6-6
CDR3aa: CASRPGDRSNQPQHF

j_gene: TRBJ2-1
d_gene: -
abundance: few
v_gene: TRBV7-9
CDR3aa: CASSLGLGREQFF

j_gene: TRBJ2-7
d_gene: -
abundance: -
v_gene: TRBV7-9
CDR3aa: CASRSPGTRDSYEQYF

j_gene: TRBJ1-6
d_gene: -
abundance: once
v_gene: TRBV6-5
CDR3aa: CASTLRAPGGSPLHF

j_gene: TRBJ2-1
d_gene: -
abundance: few
v_gene: TRBV27
CDR3aa: CASSLGLWGDEQFF

j_gene: TRBJ2-3
d_gene: TRBD2
abundance: -
v_gene: TRBV6-5
CDR3aa: CASRLAGAADTQYF